These 25 T cell receptor beta chains were sequenced from one sample in a study of CD8 T cells in ankylosing spondylitis. TCRdb reanalysed the 5' RACE reads using MiXCR and keeps one entry per CDR3 protein. The data show approximately 350,000 distinct CDR3 sequences, approximately 22% seen once. The specimen sequenced was blood, either unsorted or a sorted T cell fraction (not recorded which). The receptors were sampled from a male donor with ankylosing spondylitis or in good health (not recorded which).

This CDR3 is CASSPRDGPVATLHF. In DNA, the CDR3 is TGCGCCAGCAGCCCCCGGGACGGCCCCGTCGCAACCCTCCACTTT. This chain links TRBV4-1 with TRBJ1-6; a possible D gene is TRBD1 (5 bases). Looked up from germline, CDR1 is MGHRA and CDR2 is YSYEKL. V lost 4 bases and J 14 bases, leaving 21 bases between the germline ends. There are 15 residues in the CDR3.

This chain joins TRBV12-3 or TRBV12-4 and TRBJ2-7, with D perhaps TRBD2 (6 bases). Trimming shortened V by 3 bases and J by 2 bases, and 11 bases separated the two germline ends. The CDR3 spans 14 residues. CDR3 nucleotides: TGTGCCAGCAGTTTCGGGACTTTTGCCTACGAGCAGTACTTC. Translated, it gives CASSFGTFAYEQYF.

This clonotype was seen only a few times. The V gene is TRBV20-1, the J gene TRBJ2-7; D may be TRBD1 (5 bases). The CDR3 extends over 15 amino acids. Germline values: CDR1 DFQATT, CDR2 SNEGSKA (reference sequence). Deletions cut 5 bases from V and 2 bases from J, with 19 bases between. In nucleotides, the CDR3 is TGCAGTGCTTTAGAGATAAGCAGGGCAGCCTACGAGCAGTACTTC. This encodes CSALEISRAAYEQYF.

This clonotype was picked up many times. The chain employs TRBV29-1 and TRBJ2-7, with D unresolved. Germline-derived CDR1 and CDR2 are SQVTM and ANQGSEA. V lost 6 bases and J lost 0, with 9 bases in between. This CDR3 is 12 amino acids long. The DNA for the CDR3 is TGCAGCGTCCGACCCAGCTCCTACGAGCAGTACTTC. It yields the protein CSVRPSSYEQYF.

In this sample, this clonotype turned up many times. The chain carries TRBV4-2 and TRBJ2-3, with D uncertain. Germline lookup yields CDR1 LGHNA and CDR2 YNFKEQ. The V end was cut by 0 bases, the J end by 4 bases, with 8 bases between. This CDR3 is built from 14 residues. The CDR3 DNA reads TGTGCCAGCAGCCAAGAAAGCACGGCAGATACGCAGTATTTT. This gives the protein CASSQESTADTQYF.

This clonotype was counted between two and nine times. This chain joins TRBV4-1 and TRBJ2-1; TRBD2 matches 7 bases. Germline CDR1 is MGHRA and CDR2 is YSYEKL. The CDR3 has 15 amino acids. The V and J ends lost 0 bases and 6 bases, in that order; junction bases with no gene match: 5. The CDR3 bases are TGCGCCAGCAGCCAAGATGTGGGGGGGGTCAATGAGCAGTTCTTC. This gives the protein CASSQDVGGVNEQFF.

This clonotype was counted between two and nine times. This rearrangement joins TRBV11-2 to TRBJ2-3; D could derive from TRBD1 or TRBD2 (6 bases each). The CDR3 extends over 14 amino acids. The V gene's germline CDR1 is SGHAT and CDR2 FQNNGV. The V gene lost 4 bases and the J gene lost 5 bases, with 13 bases spanning the gap. CDR3 loop: CASSSRGRGDTQYF. In DNA, the CDR3 is TGTGCCAGCAGCTCACGGGGGCGTGGAGATACGCAGTATTTT.

The rearrangement links TRBV20-1 to TRBJ2-3, with 8 bases aligning to TRBD2. Germline-derived CDR1 and CDR2 are DFQATT and SNEGSKA (reference sequence). This CDR3 comprises 15 residues. V trimming: 5 bases; J trimming: 4 bases; junction bases outside the gene matches: 11. DNA for the CDR3: TGCAGTGCTCATCAGCCGGGACTAGTCCCAGATACGCAGTATTTT. The encoded protein is CSAHQPGLVPDTQYF.

This clonotype occurred a few times. The V call is TRBV7-2, the J call TRBJ2-2; TRBD1 aligns across 9 bases. V trimming: 4 bases; J trimming: 3 bases; junction bases outside the gene matches: 6. The CDR3 extends over 16 amino acids. Germline lookup yields CDR1 SGHTA and CDR2 FQGNSA. The CDR3 DNA follows: TGTGCCAGCAGCTCACCGGGACAGGGATACACCGGGGAGCTGTTTTTT. This encodes CASSSPGQGYTGELFF.

The chain couples TRBV27 to TRBJ1-5; TRBD1 matches 8 bases. CDR1 and CDR2 (germline): MNHEY, SMNVEV (reference sequence). The ends lost 6 bases at V and 9 bases at J; junction bases unmatched: 4. The CDR3 has 12 residues. This chain's CDR3 is CASSNRGSPQHF. The CDR3 DNA is TGTGCCAGCAGCAACAGGGGGTCGCCCCAGCATTTT.

The chain is built from TRBV5-6 and TRBJ2-2; 7 nucleotides line up with TRBD1. The germline V gene encodes CDR1 SGHDT and CDR2 YYEEEE. Trimming removed 3 bases from V and 1 base from J; junction bases left unmatched: 3. CDR3 length: 15 amino acids. Here the CDR3 DNA reads TGTGCCAGCAGCTGGGACAGACTGAACACCGGGGAGCTGTTTTTT. It translates to CASSWDRLNTGELFF.

This clonotype was observed a handful of times. The V gene is TRBV11-2, the J gene TRBJ1-1; no reliable D call. This CDR3 comprises 13 residues. Germline V gene lookup returns CDR1 SGHAT and CDR2 FQNNGV. Trimming removed 5 bases at V and 10 bases at J, with 17 bases between. CDR3 loop: CASSDYDTPRAFF. CDR3 sequence (DNA): TGTGCCAGCAGCGATTATGACACCCCCCGAGCTTTCTTT.

This clonotype was seen a few times. CDR3 in amino acids: CSAIGWGGVTYEQYF. The DNA for the CDR3 is TGCAGTGCTATCGGGTGGGGGGGGGTGACCTACGAGCAGTACTTC. The chain couples TRBV20-1 to TRBJ2-7; 7 bases are shared with TRBD2. Germline lookup yields CDR1 DFQATT and CDR2 SNEGSKA (reference sequence). CDR3 length equals 15 residues. With 4 bases clipped from V and 2 bases from J, the junction kept 11 bases outside the gene matches.

The V gene is TRBV28, the J gene TRBJ2-5, with 9 nucleotides matching TRBD2. CDR1 and CDR2 from the germline V gene are MDHEN and SYDVKM. V was pared by 5 bases and J by 5 bases, with 3 bases of the junction left unmatched. CDR3 length equals 13 residues. This CDR3 is CASSNSGGETQYF. For the CDR3, the DNA is TGTGCCAGCAGTAATAGCGGGGGTGAGACCCAGTACTTC.

In this sample, this clonotype turned up a few times. The V gene is TRBV28, the J gene TRBJ2-1, with D possibly matching TRBD2 (6 bases). V gave up 6 bases and J gave up 3 bases, with 12 bases separating them. Germline CDR1 and CDR2: MDHEN and SYDVKM. The CDR3 consists of 14 residues. Here the CDR3 DNA reads TGTGCCAGCAGCAGGCCCGGGAGCTACAATGAGCAGTTCTTC. Protein sequence: CASSRPGSYNEQFF.

The J gene is TRBJ2-1, the V gene TRBV6-2 or TRBV6-3, with 12 bases matching TRBD2. In germline, CDR1 is MNHEY, CDR2 SVGEGT. Unmatched junction bases numbered 1, after V lost 0 bases and J lost 7 bases. This CDR3 is built from 15 residues. The CDR3 nucleotides are TGTGCCAGCAGTTACTCGCTAGCGGGGGGGAATGAGCAGTTCTTC. As protein: CASSYSLAGGNEQFF.

The rearrangement links TRBV7-2 to TRBJ2-7; TRBD1 agrees at 7 bases. The germline CDR1 and CDR2 sequences are SGHTA and FQGNSA. This CDR3 is built from 15 residues. With 3 bases clipped from V and 0 bases from J, the junction kept 5 bases outside the gene matches. The CDR3 is CASSFYRGSSYEQYF. DNA for the CDR3: TGTGCCAGCAGCTTTTACAGGGGCAGCTCCTACGAGCAGTACTTC.

This clonotype was found a few times. The chain is built from TRBV20-1 and TRBJ2-7; TRBD2 aligns across 8 bases. V was clipped by 6 bases and J by 4 bases; unmatched bases: 14. This CDR3 comprises 15 residues. Germline assignment: CDR1 DFQATT and CDR2 SNEGSKA (reference sequence). Here the CDR3 DNA reads TGCAGTGCCCCCCCCTGGACGGGGGGGCTGTACGAGCAGTACTTC. It is translated as CSAPPWTGGLYEQYF.

This clonotype was detected ten times or more. The chain joins TRBV10-3 to TRBJ1-1; the D is unclear. The CDR3 has 13 amino acids. Trimming took 10 bases from V and 1 from J, leaving 13 bases between them. CDR1 is ENHRY and CDR2 is SYGVKD in the germline V gene. CDR3 protein: CATDTPGNTEAFF. The CDR3 region has the DNA TGTGCCACAGACACTCCGGGGAACACTGAAGCTTTCTTT.

V gene TRBV2 combines with J gene TRBJ2-5; D ambiguous. The CDR3 spans 17 residues. Looked up from germline, CDR1 is SNHLY and CDR2 is FYNNEI. Trimming left V 2 bases short and J 1 base short, with 17 bases between. CDR3 DNA sequence: TGTGCCAGCAGTGAACCCGCTGGCGGAGAGACCCAAGAGACCCAGTACTTC. Protein product: CASSEPAGGETQETQYF.

This clonotype was seen only a few times. The chain combines TRBV13 with TRBJ2-7, with D possibly TRBD1 on 5 matching bases. V was pared by 2 bases and J by 3 bases, with 14 bases between. The CDR3 has 15 residues. Germline loops: CDR1 PRHDT, CDR2 FYEKMQ (reference sequence). The CDR3 loop reads CASSLTGTLIYEQYF. CDR3 bases: TGTGCCAGCAGCTTAACAGGCACCTTAATCTACGAGCAGTACTTC.

Many counts were recorded for this clonotype. The rearrangement links TRBV29-1 to TRBJ2-1; D possibly uses TRBD1 or TRBD2 (6 bases each). The CDR3 contains 14 residues. Germline CDR1 is SQVTM and CDR2 is ANQGSEA. V dropped 5 bases and J dropped 7 bases, with 18 bases sitting between them. The CDR3 loop reads CSVIPPTGRNEQFF. CDR3 DNA: TGCAGCGTTATTCCCCCAACAGGGAGGAATGAGCAGTTCTTC.

J is TRBJ2-3 and V is TRBV12-3 or TRBV12-4, with 14 positions matching TRBD2. CDR3 length: 16 residues. The trim removed 4 bases at V and 4 bases at J, leaving 4 bases unmatched. The CDR3 protein is CASSYGLAGGPDTQYF. Here the CDR3 DNA reads TGTGCCAGCAGTTACGGACTAGCGGGGGGTCCAGATACGCAGTATTTT.

The sample holds a few counts of this clonotype. The rearrangement joins TRBV12-3 or TRBV12-4 to TRBJ2-3; D is perhaps TRBD1 (6 bases). This CDR3 is built from 15 residues. V was trimmed by 3 bases and J by 6 bases, leaving 16 bases between them. DNA of the CDR3: TGTGCCAGCAGTTTCAGGGGCAGGGGAGTGGATACGCAGTATTTT. This encodes CASSFRGRGVDTQYF.

The genes are TRBV7-2 and TRBJ2-7; 8 nucleotides line up with TRBD1. V lost 6 bases, J lost 4 bases, and 8 bases stayed unmatched. This CDR3 has 14 amino acids. The germline CDR1 and CDR2 sequences are SGHTA and FQGNSA. CDR3 amino acids: CASSSGQGWYEQYF. CDR3 nucleotide sequence: TGTGCCAGCAGTTCTGGACAGGGATGGTACGAGCAGTACTTC.